A selection of T cell receptor beta chains follows, all from one sample in a study of T cell responses to AZD1222 COVID-19 vaccine. Sequenced by immunoSEQ multiplex PCR; TCRdb stores in-frame clones only, minus some. In the table there are 140,000 to 150,000 clones, approximately 83% of which are singletons. The sequencing used peripheral blood, collected on day 0 of AZD1222 vaccination. The receptors here all came from an adult in good health. Each CDR3 is given with its conserved first and last residue. The order of the fields is clone size, J gene, V gene, D gene, CDR3 protein, CDR3 DNA. The D gene is left open where the match is weak. Clone size is given for some rows only: seen once, a few or many times, or a class if the clone is expanded.

>.|TRBJ1-5|TRBV2|.
CASSDVSEHQPQHF
TGTGCCAGCAGTGACGTTTCGGAACATCAGCCCCAGCATTTT
>.|TRBJ2-7|TRBV30|.
CAWSEGPTGQYF
TGTGCCTGGAGTGAGGGCCCAACGGGGCAGTACTTC
>.|TRBJ1-2|TRBV10-3|.
CAISDPDERAFYGYTF
TGTGCCATCAGTGATCCGGACGAACGGGCCTTCTATGGCTACACCTTC
>.|TRBJ2-3|TRBV11-2|TRBD1
CASSLTGAADTQYF
TGTGCCAGCAGTTTGACAGGGGCTGCAGATACGCAGTATTTT
>.|TRBJ2-5|TRBV27|.
CASSRGEGKTQYF
TGTGCCAGCAGTCGGGGAGAGGGAAAGACCCAGTACTTC
>.|TRBJ2-1|TRBV11-2|TRBD2
CASSRTSGRAVANEQFF
TGTGCCAGCAGCCGGACTAGCGGGAGGGCCGTCGCCAATGAGCAGTTCTTC
>.|TRBJ1-2|TRBV6-1|.
CASSDVGYGYGYTF
TGTGCCAGCAGTGATGTGGGATATGGGTATGGCTACACCTTC
>.|TRBJ1-5|TRBV19|.
CASSIERDQPQHF
TGTGCCAGTAGTATAGAACGGGATCAGCCCCAGCATTTT
>.|TRBJ2-1|TRBV5-1|TRBD2
CASSEGTSGVRRLYNEQFF
TGCGCCAGCAGTGAGGGGACTAGCGGGGTGCGGCGGCTCTACAATGAGCAGTTCTTC
>.|TRBJ1-2|TRBV18|.
CASSRTDQSDYGYTF
TGTGCCAGCTCACGGACGGACCAGTCAGACTATGGCTACACCTTC
>few|TRBJ2-5|TRBV24-1|.
CATSLAGLQETQYF
TGTGCCACCAGTCTTGCTGGGTTACAAGAGACCCAGTACTTC
>.|TRBJ1-5|TRBV4-1|.
CASSQASQEGNQPQHF
TGCGCCAGCAGCCAAGCGTCACAGGAGGGCAATCAGCCCCAGCATTTT
>.|TRBJ1-1|TRBV27|.
CASSYQYNTEAFF
TGTGCCAGCAGTTACCAATATAACACTGAAGCTTTCTTT
>.|TRBJ1-2|TRBV28|.
CASSWGVGYTF
TGTGCCAGCAGCTGGGGGGTCGGCTACACCTTC
>.|TRBJ1-1|TRBV11-3|TRBD1
CASSLGQGESTEAFF
TGTGCCAGCAGCTTAGGACAGGGGGAGAGCACTGAAGCTTTCTTT
>.|TRBJ2-7|TRBV6-5|.
CASSSLTRNAYEQYF
TGTGCCAGCAGTTCCCTGACCCGAAATGCCTACGAGCAGTACTTC
>.|TRBJ2-5|TRBV19|.
CASSIQGMKETQYF
TGTGCCAGTAGTATTCAGGGAATGAAGGAGACCCAGTACTTC
>.|TRBJ1-1|TRBV6-6|.
CASRPYENTEAFF
TGTGCCAGCAGGCCATACGAGAACACTGAAGCTTTCTTT
>.|TRBJ1-2|TRBV5-6|.
CASSFQWGDGYTF
TGTGCCAGCAGCTTCCAGTGGGGGGATGGCTACACCTTC
>.|TRBJ2-2|TRBV19|.
CASSRAGPTGELFF
TGTGCCAGTAGCCGGGCGGGGCCCACCGGGGAGCTGTTTTTT
>.|TRBJ1-1|TRBV5-1|TRBD1
CASKTDRGPVNTEAFF
TGCGCCAGCAAAACGGACAGGGGTCCTGTGAACACTGAAGCTTTCTTT
>.|TRBJ1-1|TRBV5-6|.
CASSRTVNTEAFF
TGTGCCAGCAGCCGGACAGTGAACACTGAAGCTTTCTTT
>.|TRBJ2-3|TRBV21-1|.
CASSKRRGNTDTQYF
TGTGCCAGCAGCAAGAGGCGGGGCAACACAGATACGCAGTATTTT
>.|TRBJ2-1|TRBV12-5|.
CASGLVTRLRAPRRIF
TGTGCTAGTGGTTTGGTAACCCGATTGCGGGCCCCTAGGAGGATCTTC
>once|TRBJ2-7|TRBV19|.
CASTRPGAKAIYEQYF
TGTGCCAGTACCCGACCGGGGGCGAAGGCGATCTACGAGCAGTACTTC
>.|TRBJ1-4|TRBV19|TRBD1
CASSTQGASTNEKLFF
TGTGCCAGTAGTACTCAGGGGGCCTCAACTAATGAAAAACTGTTTTTT
>.|TRBJ2-1|TRBV6-5|.
CAGTGSYNEQFF
TGTGCCGGTACAGGGTCCTACAATGAGCAGTTCTTC
>.|TRBJ1-2|TRBV30|.
CAWGVRALYGYGYTF
TGTGCCTGGGGCGTTCGGGCGCTTTATGGCTATGGCTACACCTTC
>.|TRBJ1-5|TRBV3-1/TRBV3-2|.
CASSQGTNQPQHF
TGTGCCAGCAGCCAAGGGACAAATCAGCCCCAGCATTTT
>.|TRBJ2-3|TRBV19|TRBD1
CASSMVDREADTQYF
TGTGCCAGTAGTATGGTGGACAGGGAGGCAGATACGCAGTATTTT
>.|TRBJ2-1|TRBV6-1|TRBD1
CASSEWDRVHEQFF
TGTGCCAGCAGTGAATGGGACAGGGTCCATGAGCAGTTCTTC
>.|TRBJ2-1|TRBV9|TRBD2
CASSSLAGGGDNEQFF
TGTGCCAGCAGCTCCTTAGCGGGGGGAGGAGACAATGAGCAGTTCTTC
>.|TRBJ1-5|TRBV12-5|.
CASVWGMGNQPQHF
TGTGCTAGTGTTTGGGGGATGGGCAATCAGCCCCAGCATTTT
>once|TRBJ2-3|TRBV11-2|.
CASSLIASGGEVTDTQYF
TGTGCCAGCAGCTTAATCGCGAGTGGGGGCGAAGTCACAGATACGCAGTATTTT
>.|TRBJ2-1|TRBV11-1|TRBD1
CASSLEGQGNEQFF
TGTGCCAGCAGCTTAGAGGGACAGGGCAATGAGCAGTTCTTC
>.|TRBJ1-6|TRBV6-5|.
CATGRESSYNSPLHF
TGTGCCACCGGGAGAGAAAGCTCCTATAATTCACCCCTCCACTTT
>.|TRBJ2-1|TRBV6-5|.
CASSPDKGEQFF
TGTGCCAGCAGCCCAGATAAGGGTGAGCAGTTCTTC
>once|TRBJ1-2|TRBV4-1|.
CASSQDASISRGYTF
TGCGCCAGCAGCCAAGATGCGTCAATTTCGAGGGGCTACACCTTC
>.|TRBJ2-2|TRBV5-1|TRBD2
CASSLTSARGTGELFF
TGCGCCAGCAGCTTAACTAGCGCAAGAGGGACCGGGGAGCTGTTTTTT
>.|TRBJ2-2|TRBV4-2|TRBD2
CASSQDSGGDGELFF
TGTGCCAGCAGCCAAGATAGCGGGGGGGACGGGGAGCTGTTTTTT
>.|TRBJ1-4|TRBV30|.
CAWRGAPNEKLFF
TGTGCCTGGAGAGGGGCCCCTAATGAAAAACTGTTTTTT
>.|TRBJ2-1|TRBV9|TRBD1
CASSSDRGAGEQFF
TGTGCCAGCAGCTCAGACAGGGGGGCGGGTGAGCAGTTCTTC
>.|TRBJ1-6|TRBV27|.
CATRGTNSPLHF
TGTGCCACCCGGGGTACTAATTCACCCCTCCACTTT
>.|TRBJ2-1|TRBV11-3|TRBD2
CASSPGLAGNEQFF
TGTGCCAGCAGCCCCGGACTAGCGGGAAATGAGCAGTTCTTC
>.|TRBJ1-4|TRBV3-1/TRBV3-2|.
CASSRRGSEKLFF
TGTGCCAGCAGCCGAAGGGGATCAGAAAAACTGTTTTTT
>.|TRBJ2-3|TRBV2|TRBD2
CASSEVTSGYTQYF
TGTGCCAGCAGTGAAGTGACTAGCGGATATACGCAGTATTTT
>.|TRBJ2-5|TRBV14|.
CASSQPGGIETQYF
TGTGCCAGCAGCCAACCTGGCGGTATAGAGACCCAGTACTTC
>once|TRBJ1-1|TRBV11-2|TRBD1
CASSLGQGAVNTEAFF
TGTGCCAGCAGCTTGGGACAGGGGGCTGTGAACACTGAAGCTTTCTTT
>.|TRBJ2-7|TRBV10-2|TRBD1
CASSDLQGFYEQYF
TGCGCCAGCAGTGATTTACAGGGGTTCTACGAGCAGTACTTC
>once|TRBJ1-4|TRBV5-4|.
CASSFDTITNEKLFF
TGTGCCAGCAGCTTTGATACTATAACTAATGAAAAACTGTTTTTT
>.|TRBJ1-3|TRBV6-6|TRBD1
CASSYSTGDSGNTIYF
TGTGCCAGCAGTTACTCTACAGGGGACTCTGGAAACACCATATATTTT
>.|TRBJ2-5|TRBV30|TRBD1
CAWIDRGSETQYF
TGTGCCTGGATTGACAGGGGATCAGAGACCCAGTACTTC
>once|TRBJ1-5|TRBV25-1|.
CASIGKTGTKGSGQPQHF
TGTGCCAGCATTGGAAAAACCGGGACAAAGGGTTCGGGACAGCCCCAGCATTTT
>.|TRBJ2-2|TRBV27|.
CASSHWAGELFF
TGTGCCAGCAGTCACTGGGCCGGGGAGCTGTTTTTT
>.|TRBJ1-1|TRBV28|TRBD1
CASSLLTGGDTEAFF
TGTGCCAGCAGTTTGCTGACAGGGGGCGATACTGAAGCTTTCTTT
>.|TRBJ2-1|TRBV3-1/TRBV3-2|TRBD2
CASSQDFPSMTGLAGIVQFF
TGTGCCAGCAGCCAAGATTTCCCTAGCATGACGGGACTAGCGGGAATTGTGCAGTTCTTC
>.|TRBJ2-3|TRBV24-1|.
CATSRLAGDTQYF
TGTGCCACCAGTCGGCTTGCTGGGGATACGCAGTATTTT